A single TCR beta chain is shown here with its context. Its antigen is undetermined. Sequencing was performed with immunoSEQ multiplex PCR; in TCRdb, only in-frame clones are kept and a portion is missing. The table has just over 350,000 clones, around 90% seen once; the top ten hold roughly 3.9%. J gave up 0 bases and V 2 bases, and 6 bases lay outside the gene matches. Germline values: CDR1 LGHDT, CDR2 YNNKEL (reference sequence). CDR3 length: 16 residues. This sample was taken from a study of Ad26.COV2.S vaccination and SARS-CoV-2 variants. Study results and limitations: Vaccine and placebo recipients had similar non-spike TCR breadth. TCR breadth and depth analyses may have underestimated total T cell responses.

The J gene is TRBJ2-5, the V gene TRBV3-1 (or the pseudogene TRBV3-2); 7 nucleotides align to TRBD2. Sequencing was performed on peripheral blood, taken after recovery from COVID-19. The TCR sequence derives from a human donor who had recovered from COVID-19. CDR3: CASSQLGGGNQETQYF. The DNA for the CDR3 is TGTGCCAGCAGCCAACTGGGCGGGGGTAACCAAGAGACCCAGTACTTC.